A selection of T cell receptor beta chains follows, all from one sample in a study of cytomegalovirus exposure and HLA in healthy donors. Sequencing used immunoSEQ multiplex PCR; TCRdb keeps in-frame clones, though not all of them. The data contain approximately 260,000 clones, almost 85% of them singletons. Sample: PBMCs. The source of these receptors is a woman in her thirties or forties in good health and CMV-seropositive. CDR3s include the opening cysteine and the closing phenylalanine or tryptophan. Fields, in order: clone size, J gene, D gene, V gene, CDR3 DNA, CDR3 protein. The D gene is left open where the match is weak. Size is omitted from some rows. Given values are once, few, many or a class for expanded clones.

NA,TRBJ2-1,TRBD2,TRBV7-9,TGTGCCAGCAGCTTTGCGGGGGGCGTCTCCGATGAGCAGTTCTTC,CASSFAGGVSDEQFF
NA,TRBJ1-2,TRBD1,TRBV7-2,TGTGCCAGCAGCTTCAGACAGGGGTATGGCTACACCTTC,CASSFRQGYGYTF
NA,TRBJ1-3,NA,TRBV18,TGTGCCAGCTCACCCGACCTAGGAGGAAACACCATATATTTT,CASSPDLGGNTIYF
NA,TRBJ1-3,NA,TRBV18,TGTGCCAGCTCACCAGGGGCACAGGGAGGAAACACCATATATTTT,CASSPGAQGGNTIYF
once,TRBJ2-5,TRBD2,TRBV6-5,TGTGCCAGCAGTTACACTAGCGGGAGGGTCCAAGAGACCCAGTACTTC,CASSYTSGRVQETQYF
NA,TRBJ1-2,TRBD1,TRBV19,TGTGCCAGTCGACCCTGGGGACAGGCAGGCTATGGCTACACCTTC,CASRPWGQAGYGYTF
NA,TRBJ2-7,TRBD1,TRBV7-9,TGTGCCAGCAACCCTGGGGACAGGCCCTACGAGCAGTACTTC,CASNPGDRPYEQYF
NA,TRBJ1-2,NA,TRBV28,TGTGCCGCCCATGCGGGTGTCTATGGCTACACCTTC,CAAHAGVYGYTF
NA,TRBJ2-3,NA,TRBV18,TGTGCCAGCTCACCATTCGCAGCGGGTAGCACAGATACGCAGTATTTT,CASSPFAAGSTDTQYF
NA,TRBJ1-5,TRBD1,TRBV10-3,TGTGCCATCGGGGTGGACAGGGGCAATCAGCCCCAGCATTTT,CAIGVDRGNQPQHF
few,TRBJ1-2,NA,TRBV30,TGTGCCTGTCCACCACCGGGACAAAAGTATGGCTACACCTTC,CACPPPGQKYGYTF
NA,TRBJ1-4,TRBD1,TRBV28,TGTGCCAGCAGCAGCCCGGGACAGGGGGGGGAAAAACTGTTTTTT,CASSSPGQGGEKLFF
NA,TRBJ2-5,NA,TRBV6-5,TGTGCCAGCAGCCCGGGACAAGGGCAAGAGACCCAGTACTTC,CASSPGQGQETQYF
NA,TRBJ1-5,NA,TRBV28,TGTGCCAGCAGTTTTCACCAGAGGGGCAATCAGCCCCAGCATTTT,CASSFHQRGNQPQHF
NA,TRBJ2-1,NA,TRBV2,TGTGCCAGCAGGGAGGGGGCGGATTACAATGAGCAGTTCTTC,CASREGADYNEQFF
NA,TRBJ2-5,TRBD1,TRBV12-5,TGTGCTAGTGGACTCGGGACAGGGGTTCGAGAGACCCAGTACTTC,CASGLGTGVRETQYF
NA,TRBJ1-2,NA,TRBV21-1,TGTGCCAGCAGCAATTTCGCAGGGGCCGCTACAGGCTACACCTTC,CASSNFAGAATGYTF
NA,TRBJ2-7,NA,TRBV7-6,TGTGCCAGCAGCCTCGGGACTTCCTCCTACGAGCAGTACTTC,CASSLGTSSYEQYF
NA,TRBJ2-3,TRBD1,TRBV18,TGTGCCAGCTCACCTCCGCCCGCAGGGGGCGGAACAGATACGCAGTATTTT,CASSPPPAGGGTDTQYF
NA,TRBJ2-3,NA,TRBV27,TGTGCCAGCAGGCGAGAGGGAGCTACTACAGATACGCAGTATTTT,CASRREGATTDTQYF
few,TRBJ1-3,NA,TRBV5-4,TGTGCCAGCAGCACGGATCGGGTGTTAAACGGAAACACCATATATTTT,CASSTDRVLNGNTIYF
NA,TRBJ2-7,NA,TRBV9,TGTGCCATCCCACCGAGGGCTACCTACGAGCAGTACTTC,CAIPPRATYEQYF
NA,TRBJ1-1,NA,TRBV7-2,TGTGCCAGCAGTAACGTACAGAACACTGAAGCTTTCTTT,CASSNVQNTEAFF
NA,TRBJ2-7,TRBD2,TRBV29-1,TGCAGCGTTGGACTAGCGAGCGCCTACGAGCAGTACTTC,CSVGLASAYEQYF
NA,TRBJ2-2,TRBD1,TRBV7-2,TGTGCCAGCAGCCCCCAGGGGGCACTCACCGGGGAGCTGTTTTTT,CASSPQGALTGELFF
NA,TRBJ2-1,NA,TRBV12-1,TGTGCCAGCAGCTTGGGGGCGAAATTCCCTGAGCAGTTCTTC,CASSLGAKFPEQFF
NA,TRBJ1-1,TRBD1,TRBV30,TGTGCCTGGATTCCAGGGGGCACTGAAGCTTTCTTT,CAWIPGGTEAFF
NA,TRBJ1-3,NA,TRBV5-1,TGCGCCAGCAGCTTACAGCCTGGAAACACCATATATTTT,CASSLQPGNTIYF
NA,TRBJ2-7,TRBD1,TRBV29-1,TGCAGCGTTGGGACAGGAGAAGTCTACGAGCAGTACTTC,CSVGTGEVYEQYF
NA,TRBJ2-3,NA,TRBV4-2,TGTGCCAGCAGCCACGGGAGCAGTGGAACAGATACGCAGTATTTT,CASSHGSSGTDTQYF
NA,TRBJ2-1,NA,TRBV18,TGTGCCAGCTCACCATTGGCGGGGCCCTACAATGAGCAGTTCTTC,CASSPLAGPYNEQFF
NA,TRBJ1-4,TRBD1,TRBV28,TGTGCCAGCAGTCCGGCGACAGGGGGCAATGAAAAACTGTTTTTT,CASSPATGGNEKLFF
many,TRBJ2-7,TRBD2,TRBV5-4,TGTGCCAGCAGCTTGAGTCTCCTAGCGGGAGGACACGAGCAGTACTTC,CASSLSLLAGGHEQYF
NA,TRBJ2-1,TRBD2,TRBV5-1,TGCGCCAGCAGCTTGACGCGGGGGGTGGGCAATGAGCAGTTCTTC,CASSLTRGVGNEQFF
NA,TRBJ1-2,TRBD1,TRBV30,TGTGCCTGGAGTCCCACAGGGGTTGCCTATCACACCTTC,CAWSPTGVAYHTF
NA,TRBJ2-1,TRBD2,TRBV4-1,TGCGCCAGCAGCCAACATAGCGGGAGTTATGGGAATGAGCAGTTCTTC,CASSQHSGSYGNEQFF
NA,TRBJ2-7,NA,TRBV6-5,TGTGCCAGCAGTTACGTCGGGGAGGCCGAGCAGTACTTC,CASSYVGEAEQYF
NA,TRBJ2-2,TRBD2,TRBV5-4,TGTGCCAGCAGCTTGGACCTAGCGGACACCGGGGAGCTGTTTTTT,CASSLDLADTGELFF
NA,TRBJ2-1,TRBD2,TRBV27,TGTGCCAGCAGTTTATCGATGCTAGCGGGAGATAGGCAGTTCTTC,CASSLSMLAGDRQFF
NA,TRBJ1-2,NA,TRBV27,TGTGCCAGCCAGTCGTTTATGGCGGGGGGAAACTATGGCTACACCTTC,CASQSFMAGGNYGYTF
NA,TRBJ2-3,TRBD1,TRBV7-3,TGTGCCAGCAGCTTGGGACAGATGAGGGCAGATACGCAGTATTTT,CASSLGQMRADTQYF
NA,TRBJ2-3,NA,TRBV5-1,TGCGCCAGCAGCAACACCCAGAGGCGCACAGATACGCAGTATTTT,CASSNTQRRTDTQYF